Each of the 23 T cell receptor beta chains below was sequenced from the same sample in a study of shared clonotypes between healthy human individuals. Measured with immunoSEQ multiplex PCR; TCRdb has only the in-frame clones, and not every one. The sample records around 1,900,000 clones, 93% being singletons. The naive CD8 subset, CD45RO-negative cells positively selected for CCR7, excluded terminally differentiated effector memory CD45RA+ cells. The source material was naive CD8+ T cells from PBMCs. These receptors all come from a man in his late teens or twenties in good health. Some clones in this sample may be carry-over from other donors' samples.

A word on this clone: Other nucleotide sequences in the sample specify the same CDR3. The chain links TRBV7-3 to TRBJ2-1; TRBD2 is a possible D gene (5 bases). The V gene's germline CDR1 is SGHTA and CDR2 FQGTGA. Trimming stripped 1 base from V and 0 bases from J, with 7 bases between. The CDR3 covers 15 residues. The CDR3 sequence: CASSLSGSSYNEQFF. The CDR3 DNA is TGTGCCAGCAGCTTAAGTGGGAGCTCCTACAATGAGCAGTTCTTC.

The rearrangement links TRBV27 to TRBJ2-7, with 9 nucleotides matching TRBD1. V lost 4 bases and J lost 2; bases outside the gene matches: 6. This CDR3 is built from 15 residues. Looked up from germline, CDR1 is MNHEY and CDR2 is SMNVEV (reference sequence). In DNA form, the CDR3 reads TGTGCCAGCAGTTCCCGGGACAGGGTAGCCTACGAGCAGTACTTC. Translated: CASSSRDRVAYEQYF.

The CDR3 reads CASSPWTGLSNYGYTF. The DNA for the CDR3 is TGTGCCAGCAGTCCCTGGACAGGATTATCTAACTATGGCTACACCTTC. The chain employs TRBV28 and TRBJ1-2, with 7 bases lining up with TRBD1. Germline values: CDR1 MDHEN, CDR2 SYDVKM. V was pared by 5 bases and J by 0 bases, with 9 bases of the junction left unmatched. This CDR3 has 16 amino acids.

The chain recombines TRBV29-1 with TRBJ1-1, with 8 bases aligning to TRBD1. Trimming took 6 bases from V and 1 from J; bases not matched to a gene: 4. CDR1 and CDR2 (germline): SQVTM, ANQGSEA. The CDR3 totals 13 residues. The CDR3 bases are TGCAGCGTCAGCGGACAGGGGAACACTGAAGCTTTCTTT. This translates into CSVSGQGNTEAFF.

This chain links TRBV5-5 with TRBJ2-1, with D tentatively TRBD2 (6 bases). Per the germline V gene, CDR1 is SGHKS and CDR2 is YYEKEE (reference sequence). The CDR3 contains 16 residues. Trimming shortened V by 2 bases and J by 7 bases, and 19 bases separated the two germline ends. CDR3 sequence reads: CASSFFGHRAGNEQFF. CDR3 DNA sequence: TGTGCCAGCAGCTTTTTTGGGCATCGGGCGGGGAATGAGCAGTTCTTC.

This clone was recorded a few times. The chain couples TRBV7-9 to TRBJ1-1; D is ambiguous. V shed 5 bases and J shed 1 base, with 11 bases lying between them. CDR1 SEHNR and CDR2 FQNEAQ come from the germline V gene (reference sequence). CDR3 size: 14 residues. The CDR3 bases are TGTGCCAGCAGCGGCTTACTAGGGAACACTGAAGCTTTCTTT. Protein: CASSGLLGNTEAFF.

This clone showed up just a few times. The CDR3 reads CSVVGEGSEAFF. In DNA form, the CDR3 reads TGCAGCGTTGTGGGGGAGGGCTCTGAAGCTTTCTTT. The chain uses TRBV29-1 and TRBJ1-1; weak D call: TRBD1 (5 bases). This CDR3 has 12 amino acids. Germline values: CDR1 SQVTM, CDR2 ANQGSEA. V lost 4 bases and J 6 bases, leaving 12 bases between the germline ends.

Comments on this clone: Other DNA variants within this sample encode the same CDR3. DNA for the CDR3: TGTGCCAGCAGTGGTCGAGGGAATCAGCCCCAGCATTTT. Its protein is CASSGRGNQPQHF. The chain uses TRBV6-5 and TRBJ1-5; D unclear. Germline V gene data show CDR1 as MNHEY and CDR2 as SVGAGI. The V gene lost 5 bases and the J gene lost 4 bases, with 9 bases spanning the gap. The CDR3 spans 13 residues.

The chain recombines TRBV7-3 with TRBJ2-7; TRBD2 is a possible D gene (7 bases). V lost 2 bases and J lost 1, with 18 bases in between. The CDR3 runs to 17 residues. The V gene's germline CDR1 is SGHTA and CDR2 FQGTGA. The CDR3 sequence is CASSLGGASGLSYEQYF. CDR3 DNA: TGTGCCAGCAGCTTAGGGGGGGCTAGCGGCCTTTCCTACGAGCAGTACTTC.

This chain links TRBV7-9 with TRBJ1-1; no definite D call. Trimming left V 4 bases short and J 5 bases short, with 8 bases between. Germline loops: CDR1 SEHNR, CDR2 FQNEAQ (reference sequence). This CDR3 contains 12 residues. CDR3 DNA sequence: TGTGCCAGCAGCTCGCTGACAACTGAAGCTTTCTTT. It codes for CASSSLTTEAFF.

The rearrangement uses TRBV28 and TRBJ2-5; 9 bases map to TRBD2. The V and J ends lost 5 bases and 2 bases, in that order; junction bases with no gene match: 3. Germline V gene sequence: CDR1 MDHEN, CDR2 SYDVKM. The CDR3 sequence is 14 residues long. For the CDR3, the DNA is TGTGCCAGCAGTCGGACTAGCGTTCAAGAGACCCAGTACTTC. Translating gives CASSRTSVQETQYF.

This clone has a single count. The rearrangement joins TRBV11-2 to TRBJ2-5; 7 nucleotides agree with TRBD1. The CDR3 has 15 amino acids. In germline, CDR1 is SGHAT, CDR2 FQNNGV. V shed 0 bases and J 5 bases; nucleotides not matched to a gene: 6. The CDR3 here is CASSLESEDRETQYF. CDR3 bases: TGTGCCAGCAGCTTAGAGTCCGAGGACAGGGAGACCCAGTACTTC.

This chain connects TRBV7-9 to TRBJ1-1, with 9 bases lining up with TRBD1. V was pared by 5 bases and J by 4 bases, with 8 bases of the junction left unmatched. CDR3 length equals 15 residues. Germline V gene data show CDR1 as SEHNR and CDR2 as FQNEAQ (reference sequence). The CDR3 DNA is TGTGCCAGCAGCCAAACAGGGGGCGAGGGCACTGAAGCTTTCTTT. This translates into CASSQTGGEGTEAFF.

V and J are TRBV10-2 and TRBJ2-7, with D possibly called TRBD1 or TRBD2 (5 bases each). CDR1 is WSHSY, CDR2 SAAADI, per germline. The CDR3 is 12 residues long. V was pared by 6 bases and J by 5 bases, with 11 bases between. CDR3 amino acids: CASRAGADEQYF. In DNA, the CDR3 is TGCGCCAGCAGGGCCGGGGCCGACGAGCAGTACTTC.

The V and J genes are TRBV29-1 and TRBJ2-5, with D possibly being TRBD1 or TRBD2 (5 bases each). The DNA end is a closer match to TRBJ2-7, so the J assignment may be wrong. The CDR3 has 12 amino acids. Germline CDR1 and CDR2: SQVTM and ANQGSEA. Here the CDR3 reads CSVETGGYEQYF. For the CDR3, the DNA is TGCAGCGTTGAAACAGGAGGCTACGAGCAGTACTTC.

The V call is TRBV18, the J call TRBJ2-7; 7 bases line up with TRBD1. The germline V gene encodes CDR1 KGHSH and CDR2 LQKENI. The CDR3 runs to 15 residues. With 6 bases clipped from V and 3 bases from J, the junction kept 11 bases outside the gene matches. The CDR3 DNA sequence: TGTGCCAGCTCTGTTGACGGGACAGCGATCTACGAGCAGTACTTC. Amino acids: CASSVDGTAIYEQYF.

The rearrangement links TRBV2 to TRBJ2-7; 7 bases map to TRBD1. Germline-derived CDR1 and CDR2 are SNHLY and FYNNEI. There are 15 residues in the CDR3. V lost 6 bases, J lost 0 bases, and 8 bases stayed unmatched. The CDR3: CASSDLQGTSYEQYF. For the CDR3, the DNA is TGTGCCAGCAGCGACCTACAGGGGACCTCCTACGAGCAGTACTTC.

The chain's CDR3 is CASGPPGDYGYTF. In DNA, the CDR3 is TGCGCCAGCGGTCCACCTGGGGACTATGGCTACACCTTC. The genes are TRBV5-1 and TRBJ1-2; D is undetermined. Between the trimmed V and J ends, which lost 7 bases and 3 bases, there was a span of 13 bases. CDR3 length: 13 residues. The germline CDR1 and CDR2 sequences are SGHRS and YFSETQ.

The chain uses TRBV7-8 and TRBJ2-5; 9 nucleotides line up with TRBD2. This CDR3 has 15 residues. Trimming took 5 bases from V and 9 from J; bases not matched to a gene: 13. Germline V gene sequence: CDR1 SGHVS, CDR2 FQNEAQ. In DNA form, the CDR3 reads TGTGCCAGCAGCGAAGTAGCGGGGGCGGTGAGAGCCCAGTACTTC. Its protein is CASSEVAGAVRAQYF.

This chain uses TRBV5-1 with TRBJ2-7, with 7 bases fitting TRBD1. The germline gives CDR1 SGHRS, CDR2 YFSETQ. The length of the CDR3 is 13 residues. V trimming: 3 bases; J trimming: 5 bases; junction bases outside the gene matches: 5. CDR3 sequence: CASSWGQTDEQYF. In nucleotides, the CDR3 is TGCGCCAGCAGCTGGGGACAGACCGACGAGCAGTACTTC.

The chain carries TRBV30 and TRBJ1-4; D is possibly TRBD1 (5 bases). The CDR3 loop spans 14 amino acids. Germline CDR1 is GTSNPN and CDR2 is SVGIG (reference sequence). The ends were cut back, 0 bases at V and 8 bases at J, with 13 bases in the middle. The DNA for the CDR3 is TGTGCCTGGAGTGTACCCAGGGAGTTAGAAAAACTGTTTTTT. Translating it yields CAWSVPRELEKLFF. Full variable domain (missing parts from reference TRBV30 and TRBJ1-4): SQTIHQWPATLVQPVGSPLSLECTVEGTSNPNLYWYRQAAGRGLQLLFYSVGIGQISSEVPQNLSASRPQDRQFILSSKKLLLSDSGFYLCAWSVPRELEKLFFGSGTQLSVL.

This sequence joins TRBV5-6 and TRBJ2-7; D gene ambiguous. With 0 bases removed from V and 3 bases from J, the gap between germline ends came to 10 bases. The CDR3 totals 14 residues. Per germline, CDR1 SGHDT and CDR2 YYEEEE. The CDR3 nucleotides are TGTGCCAGCAGCTTGGGGGCCGTATTCTACGAGCAGTACTTC. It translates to CASSLGAVFYEQYF.

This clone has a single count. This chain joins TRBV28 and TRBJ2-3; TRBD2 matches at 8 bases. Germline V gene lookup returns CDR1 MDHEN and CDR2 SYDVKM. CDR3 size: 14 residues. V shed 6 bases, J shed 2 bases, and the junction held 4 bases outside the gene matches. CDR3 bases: TGTGCCAGCAGCATAGCGGGACTCACAGATACGCAGTATTTT. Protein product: CASSIAGLTDTQYF.